The present TCR beta chain was sequenced within a study of CD8 T cells in Susac syndrome (dated by TCRdb to about 2019). Background on the whole study: The study used repertoire sequencing to test whether antigen drove CD8+ T cell activation and differentiation in Susac syndrome.

Peripheral blood CD8+ and CD4+ T cells from healthy donors, Susac syndrome patients and multiple sclerosis patients were profiled using high-throughput TCR beta sequencing. The multiple sclerosis controls were treatment-naive patients who had stable or active relapsing-remitting disease and met the revised McDonald criteria. Bulk CD8+ and CD4+ T cells were purified by magnetic negative isolation, whereas CD8+ TEMRA cells were enriched by FACS. Blood was drawn into EDTA tubes, processed within 24 hours, and PBMCs were isolated by density gradient centrifugation. PBMCs intended for TCR sequencing were frozen in liquid nitrogen and were later thawed in a 37 degrees C water bath. The sorted or isolated CD4+, CD8+ and CD8+ TEMRA cells reached a purity of at least 90%. Study-level results and caveats: The number of individuals in the TCR sequencing and HLA analysis was recognized as being relatively small.

RNA was extracted with the RNeasy kit and about 0.5 to 1 ug was reverse transcribed using random hexamers. The immunoSEQ multiplex PCR assay, covering 54 Vbeta and 13 Jbeta segments, was used to amplify TCR beta CDR3 regions. Bias from PCR amplification was corrected by using a synthetic template baseline for primer optimization and for computational correction. In the source study's methods: Only productive sequences were kept, with reads annotated to V, D and J genes according to IMGT and analyzed in immunoSEQ Analyzer. To calculate clonality, Shannon entropy was normalized by log2 of the number of productive unique sequences and then subtracted from one. For each patient and control, public and private clones were evaluated within the 100 most prevalent clones. Susac-specific clones were defined as absent from healthy and MS cohorts, about 1,000 published viral clones and other ImmuneACCESS disease sequences. TCRdb redid the processing of the public reads, applying fastp at Q25 and MiXCR, and retained in-frame beta chains. Rows are combined by CDR3 protein, so each entry shows the most common genes and DNA. TCRdb's processing, not the authors', yielded these V and J calls. This sample is represented by some 200,000 distinct CDR3 sequences; more than 90% of them were singletons. Approximately 0.097% of the sample belongs to the ten largest clones.

Reading from cysteine to phenylalanine, the CDR3 counts 13 amino acids. The sequence is cut down to CDR3 DNA, 39 bases in frame from base 1. Germline trimming: 5 bases from V, 9 bases from J; junction bases outside gene matches: 10. CDR1 and CDR2 were assigned from the germline V gene (reference sequence) as MNHEY and SMNVEV. Turning to this clonotype: Its antigen target is currently unknown. Per-nucleotide qualities are absent, and no much larger clonotype sits a single base away.

The sequence derives from a human donor with multiple sclerosis. This sequence uses TRBV27 and TRBJ2-7; TRBD1 aligns with 7 central bases. Sequenced sample: CD4+ T cells from PBMCs. The CDR3 protein: CASSPRDSLGQYF. The nucleotide sequence reads as follows: TGTGCCAGCAGTCCTCGGGACAGCTTGGGGCAGTACTTC.